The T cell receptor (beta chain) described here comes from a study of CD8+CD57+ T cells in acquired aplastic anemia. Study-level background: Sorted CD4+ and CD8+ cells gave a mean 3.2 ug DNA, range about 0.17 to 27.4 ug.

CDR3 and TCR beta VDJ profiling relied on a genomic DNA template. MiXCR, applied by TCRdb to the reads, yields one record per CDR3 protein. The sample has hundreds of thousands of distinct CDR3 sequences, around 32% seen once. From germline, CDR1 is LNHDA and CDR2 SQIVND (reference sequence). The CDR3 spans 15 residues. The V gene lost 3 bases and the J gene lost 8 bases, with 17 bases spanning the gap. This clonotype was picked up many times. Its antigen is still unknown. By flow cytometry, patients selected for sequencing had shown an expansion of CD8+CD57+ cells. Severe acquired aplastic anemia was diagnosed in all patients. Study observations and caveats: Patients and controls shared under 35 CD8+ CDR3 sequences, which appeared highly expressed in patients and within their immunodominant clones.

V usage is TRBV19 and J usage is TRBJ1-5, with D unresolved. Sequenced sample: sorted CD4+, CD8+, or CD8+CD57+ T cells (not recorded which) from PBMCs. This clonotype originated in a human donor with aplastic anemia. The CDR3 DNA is TGTGCCAGTAGTATCGGAGGCCACGGTGGGAAGCCCCAGCATTTT. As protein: CASSIGGHGGKPQHF.